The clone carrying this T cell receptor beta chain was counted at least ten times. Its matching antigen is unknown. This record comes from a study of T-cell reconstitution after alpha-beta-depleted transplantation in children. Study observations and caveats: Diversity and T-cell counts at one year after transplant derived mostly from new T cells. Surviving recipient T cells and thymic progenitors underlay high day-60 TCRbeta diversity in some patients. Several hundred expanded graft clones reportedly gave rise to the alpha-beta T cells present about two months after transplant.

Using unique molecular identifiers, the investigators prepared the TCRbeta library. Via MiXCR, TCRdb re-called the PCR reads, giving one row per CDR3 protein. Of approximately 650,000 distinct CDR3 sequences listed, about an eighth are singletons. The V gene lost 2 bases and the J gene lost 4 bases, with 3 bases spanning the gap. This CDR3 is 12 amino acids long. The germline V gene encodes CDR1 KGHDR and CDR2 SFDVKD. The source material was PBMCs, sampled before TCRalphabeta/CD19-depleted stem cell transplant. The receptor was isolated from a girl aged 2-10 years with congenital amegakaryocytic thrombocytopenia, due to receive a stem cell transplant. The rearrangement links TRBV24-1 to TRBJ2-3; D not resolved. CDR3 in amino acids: CATSDYADTQYF. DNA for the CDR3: TGTGCCACCAGTGATTACGCAGATACGCAGTATTTT.